The sequence of this T cell receptor (beta chain) was determined in a study of Graves' ophthalmopathy and Graves' hyperthyroidism. Germline loops: CDR1 SQVTM, CDR2 ANQGSEA. V was trimmed by 8 bases and J by 5 bases, leaving 21 bases between them. CDR3 length equals 14 residues. RNA transcripts were the source from which TCR beta CDR3 regions were amplified. RT-PCR in the first round used HTBI primers; a second-round multiplex PCR followed. Each CDR3 protein is one row after TCRdb ran MiXCR on the multiplex PCR reads. Altogether 300,000 to 450,000 distinct CDR3 sequences are present, about a sixth being singletons, with the ten largest covering 2.4%. This clonotype came up many times.

The chain combines TRBV29-1 with TRBJ2-5; perhaps TRBD1 as D (5 bases). The sample was peripheral blood. This TCR was recovered from an adult woman with stable Graves' hyperthyroidism. As DNA, the CDR3 is TGCAGCTTCCGTAGCCCTCAGGGAAGGGAGACCCAGTACTTC. Its translation: CSFRSPQGRETQYF. Supplemented by reference TRBV29-1 and TRBJ2-5, the full variable domain reads SAVISQKPSRDICQRGTSLTIQCQVDSQVTMMFWYRQQPGQSLTLIATANQGSEATYESGFVIDKFPISRPNLTFSTLTVSNMSPEDSSIYLCSFRSPQGRETQYFGPGTRLLVL.